This T cell receptor beta chain was recovered during a study of T cells in Graves' hyperthyroidism and ophthalmopathy. Germline-derived CDR1 and CDR2 are MNHNY and SVGAGI (reference sequence). This CDR3 contains 16 residues. V dropped 0 bases and J dropped 2; count of bases not matched to a gene: 6. The TCR beta CDR3 regions underwent amplification using RNA transcripts as the source. The TCR CDR3 first-round RT-PCR relied on the HTBI primer set. TCRdb re-called the multiplex PCR reads through MiXCR, storing one row per CDR3 protein. This table holds fewer than 400,000 distinct CDR3 sequences, around a quarter found once.

Sequenced input: blood. The chain couples TRBV6-6 to TRBJ2-5; 7 bases are a match to TRBD2. The source of this sequence is a man aged 45 to 65 with Graves' hyperthyroidism. The DNA for the CDR3 is TGTGCCAGCAGTTACTCGCCAGCGGGACTACAAGAGACCCAGTACTTC. Translating gives CASSYSPAGLQETQYF.